This TCR beta chain was profiled in a study of blood T cells in healthy people across ages. The study, taken as a whole, reports: The donors' CMV status was not determined, possibly confounding changes in expanded clonotypes.

This clonotype was observed a few times. The antigen remains unidentified. The V end was cut by 2 bases, the J end by 0 bases, with 7 bases between. This CDR3 region has 14 residues. Then a second PCR, running about 6 to 12 cycles, was carried out with a sample-barcoded 5' primer and a J-beta primer mix. TCRdb used MiXCR to reprocess the 5' RACE reads, holding one entry per CDR3 protein. The data show about 1 million distinct CDR3 sequences, about 25% seen once. These data are also associated with another study on T cells of mothers and their children.

This sequence originates from a girl aged 2-15 years in good health. What was sequenced was blood. The gene calls are TRBV12-3 or TRBV12-4 and TRBJ2-5; a weak D match, TRBD1 (6 bases). The CDR3 loop reads CASSLQGYQETQYF. CDR3 nucleotides: TGTGCCAGCAGTTTACAGGGGTACCAAGAGACCCAGTACTTC.